This TCR beta chain comes out of a study of blood T cell repertoires in COVID-19. Study-wide background: The United States, Italy and Spain provided the acute and convalescent COVID-19 samples. In each case, the material was cDNA or gDNA derived from T cells, B-cell-depleted T cells, or PBMCs.

This CDR3 has 13 amino acids. Germline CDR1 and CDR2: MDHEN and SYDVKM. Losses at the gene ends were 4 bases for V and 7 bases for J; bases not matched to a gene: 6. Authors' analysis steps: Amplification with reference gene primers provided the estimates of nucleated cell counts. The protocol was immunoSEQ multiplex PCR, while the TCRdb copy is restricted to in-frame clones and leaves out a portion. V, J and clone size reflect that table, while D and trimming were determined from the DNA. The sample includes tens of thousands of clones, about 83% of them seen just once. This chain connects TRBV28 to TRBJ1-1; 7 nucleotides align to TRBD1. The sequence was collected from a human donor in a cohort sampled during active COVID-19. The sample taken for sequencing was peripheral blood. The CDR3 reads CASSSEGANEAFF. Written as DNA, the CDR3 is TGTGCCAGCAGTTCGGAGGGGGCTAATGAAGCTTTCTTT.